Shown below are 8 T cell receptor beta chains from a single sample sequenced in a study of vaccination effects on CD4 cells after COVID-19. No antigen has been assigned to these receptors. Repertoires were generated with immunoSEQ multiplex PCR, while TCRdb's copy carries only in-frame clones and drops some. The sample has roughly 50,000 clones; 67% are singletons. Following a 10-day culture, CD4+ T cells were purified. The sample was CD4+ T cells from PBMCs cultured without peptide, taken before COVID-19 vaccination. Receptors were obtained from a human donor who received a COVID-19 vaccine.

This chain joins TRBV5-1 and TRBJ2-4; D uncertain. In germline, CDR1 is SGHRS, CDR2 YFSETQ. This CDR3 contains 15 residues. V lost 0 bases to trimming and J lost 9 bases, with 16 bases between them. The CDR3 spells CASSLEGQPGSIQYF. The CDR3 DNA reads TGCGCCAGCAGCTTGGAAGGGCAGCCCGGATCCATTCAGTACTTC.

This clone was counted only a few times. CDR3 amino acids: CASSPGQVIAKQYF. The CDR3 DNA reads as TGCGCCAGCAGCCCCGGACAGGTCATCGCGAAGCAGTACTTC. The V gene is TRBV5-1, the J gene TRBJ2-7; 7 bases align to TRBD1. The CDR3 contains 14 residues. CDR1 and CDR2 from the germline V gene are SGHRS and YFSETQ. J lost 8 bases, V lost 4 bases, and 12 bases had no gene match.

This clone was picked up a small number of times. J is TRBJ1-6 and V is TRBV27; D unresolved. V lost 4 bases and J 2 bases, leaving 9 bases between the germline ends. The CDR3 is 15 residues long. Germline lookup yields CDR1 MNHEY and CDR2 SMNVEV (reference sequence). CDR3 residues: CASSSEGTYNSPLHF. CDR3 in DNA: TGTGCCAGCAGTTCGGAAGGGACCTATAATTCACCCCTCCACTTT.

This clone came up a few times. J is TRBJ1-5 and V is TRBV28; D not certain. Germline CDR1 MDHEN, CDR2 SYDVKM. CDR3 length: 12 residues. Trimming removed 3 bases at V and 7 bases at J, with 7 bases between. CDR3 sequence: CASSFGEQPQHF. The CDR3 DNA reads as TGTGCCAGCAGTTTCGGCGAACAGCCCCAGCATTTT.

This clone was recorded a few times. This sequence joins TRBV9 and TRBJ1-1, with 7 bases aligning to TRBD1. This CDR3 comprises 15 residues. The V segment lost 0 bases and the J segment 0 bases; nucleotides outside the gene matches: 2. Germline V gene data show CDR1 as SGDLS and CDR2 as YYNGEE. The CDR3: CASSVEGQLNTEAFF. The CDR3 nucleotides are TGTGCCAGCAGCGTAGAGGGACAGTTGAACACTGAAGCTTTCTTT.

The rearrangement uses TRBV19 and TRBJ2-3; 8 nucleotides agree with TRBD1. CDR3 size: 17 residues. Trimming took 2 bases from V and 0 from J; bases not matched to a gene: 7. Germline-derived CDR1 and CDR2 are LNHDA and SQIVND (reference sequence). CDR3 loop: CASSIRRTGRSTDTQYF. Here the CDR3 DNA reads TGTGCCAGTAGTATAAGGAGGACAGGGCGAAGCACAGATACGCAGTATTTT.

A remark on this clone: At one of its ends the junction is not consistent with the germline gene, which may arise from a read error. This sequence joins TRBV11-3 and TRBJ1-6; 9 bases align to TRBD1. CDR1 SGHNT and CDR2 YENEEA come from the germline V gene. This CDR3 contains 13 residues. The CDR3 nucleotides read TGTGCCAGCAGCTTGATTTCTGGGGACAGGGAGTGGTTT. Protein: CASSLISGDREWF.

The DNA of the CDR3 is TGTGCCAGCAGCTTAGGGGTGACAGGGGTGCGAAAACTGTTTTTT. Its translation is CASSLGVTGVRKLFF. The chain has TRBV7-2 and TRBJ1-4; 8 positions agree with TRBD1. Per the germline V gene, CDR1 is SGHTA and CDR2 is FQGNSA. J was trimmed by 10 bases and V by 1 base; bases with no gene match: 8. The CDR3 has 15 residues. The variable domain in full, completed from reference TRBV7-2 and TRBJ1-4, reads GAGVSQSPSNKVTEKGKDVELRCDPISGHTALYWYRQSLGQGLEFLIYFQGNSAPDKSGLPSDRFSAERTGGSVSTLTIQRTQQEDSAVYLCASSLGVTGVRKLFFGSGTQLSVL.